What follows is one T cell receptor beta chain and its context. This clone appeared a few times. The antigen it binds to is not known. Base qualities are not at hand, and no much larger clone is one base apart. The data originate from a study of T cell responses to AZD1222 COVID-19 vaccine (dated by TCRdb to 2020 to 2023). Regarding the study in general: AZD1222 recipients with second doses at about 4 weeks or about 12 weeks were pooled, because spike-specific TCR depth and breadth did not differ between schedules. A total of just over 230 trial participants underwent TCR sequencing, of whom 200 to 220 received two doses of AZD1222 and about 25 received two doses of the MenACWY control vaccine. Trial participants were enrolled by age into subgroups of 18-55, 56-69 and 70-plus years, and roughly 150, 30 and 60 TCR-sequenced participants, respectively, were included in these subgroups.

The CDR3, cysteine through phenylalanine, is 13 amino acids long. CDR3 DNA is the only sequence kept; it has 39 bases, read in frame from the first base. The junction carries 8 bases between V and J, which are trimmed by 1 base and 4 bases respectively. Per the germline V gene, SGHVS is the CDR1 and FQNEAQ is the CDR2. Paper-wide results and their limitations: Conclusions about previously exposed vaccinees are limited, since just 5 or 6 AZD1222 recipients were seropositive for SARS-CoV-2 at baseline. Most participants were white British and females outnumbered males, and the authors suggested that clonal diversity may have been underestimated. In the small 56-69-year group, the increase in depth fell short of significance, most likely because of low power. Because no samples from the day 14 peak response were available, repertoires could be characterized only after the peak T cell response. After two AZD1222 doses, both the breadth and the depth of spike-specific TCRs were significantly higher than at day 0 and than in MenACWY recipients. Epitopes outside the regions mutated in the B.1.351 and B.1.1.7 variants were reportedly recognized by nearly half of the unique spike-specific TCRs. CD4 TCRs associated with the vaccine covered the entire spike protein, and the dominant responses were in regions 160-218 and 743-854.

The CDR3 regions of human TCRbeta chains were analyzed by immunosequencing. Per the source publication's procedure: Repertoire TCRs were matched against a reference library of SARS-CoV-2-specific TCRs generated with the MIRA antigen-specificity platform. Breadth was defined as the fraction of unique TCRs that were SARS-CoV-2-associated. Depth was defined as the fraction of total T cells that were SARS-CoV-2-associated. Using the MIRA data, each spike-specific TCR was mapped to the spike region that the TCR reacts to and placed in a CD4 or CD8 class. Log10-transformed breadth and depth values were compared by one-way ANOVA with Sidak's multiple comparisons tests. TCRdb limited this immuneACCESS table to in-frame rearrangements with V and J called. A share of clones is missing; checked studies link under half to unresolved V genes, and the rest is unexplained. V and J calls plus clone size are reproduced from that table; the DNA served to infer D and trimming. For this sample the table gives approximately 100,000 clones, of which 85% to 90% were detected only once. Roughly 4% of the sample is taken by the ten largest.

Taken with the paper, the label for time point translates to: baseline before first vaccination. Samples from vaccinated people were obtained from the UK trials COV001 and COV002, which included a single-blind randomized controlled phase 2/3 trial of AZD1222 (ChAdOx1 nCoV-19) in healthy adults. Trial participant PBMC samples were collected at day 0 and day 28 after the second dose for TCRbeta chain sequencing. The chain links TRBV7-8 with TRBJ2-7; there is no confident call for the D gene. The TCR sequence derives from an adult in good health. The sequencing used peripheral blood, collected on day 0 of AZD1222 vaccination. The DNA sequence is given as TGTGCCAGCAGCTTAGGACGGATGTACGAGCAGTACTTC. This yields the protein CASSLGRMYEQYF.